Presented here are 32 T cell receptor beta chains from one specimen sequenced in a study of shared clonotypes between healthy human individuals. Libraries were prepared by immunoSEQ multiplex PCR; TCRdb keeps only in-frame clonotypes and omits some of them. This table holds about 2.4 million clones, more than 85% found once. Material: naive CD4+ T cells from PBMCs. Stated subset: CD45RA+ positively selected. The receptors were gathered from a man younger than 35 in good health. Some clones in this sample may be carry-over from other donors' samples.

The rearrangement joins TRBV5-1 to TRBJ2-3; tentative D call: TRBD2 (5 bases). With 4 bases removed from V and 1 base from J, the gap between germline ends came to 13 bases. This CDR3 is 15 amino acids long. CDR1 SGHRS and CDR2 YFSETQ come from the germline V gene. The CDR3 loop reads CASSPAGAGTDTQYF. CDR3 bases: TGCGCCAGCAGCCCGGCGGGTGCGGGCACAGATACGCAGTATTTT.

This chain uses TRBV7-6 with TRBJ1-5; 8 nucleotides agree with TRBD1. The length of the CDR3 is 17 residues. The V segment lost 1 base and the J segment 5 bases; nucleotides outside the gene matches: 10. In germline, CDR1 is SGHVS, CDR2 FNYEAQ. In DNA form, the CDR3 reads TGTGCCAGCAGCTTAGGGGGGACAGGATTGGGTTATCAGCCCCAGCATTTT. The encoded protein is CASSLGGTGLGYQPQHF.

The chain carries TRBV30 and TRBJ2-2; TRBD1 matches at 9 bases. The CDR3 spans 13 residues. CDR1 GTSNPN and CDR2 SVGIG come from the germline V gene (reference sequence). The V and J ends lost 4 bases and 6 bases, in that order; junction bases with no gene match: 3. CDR3 bases: TGTGCCTGGAACCGACAGGGGGCCGGGGAGCTGTTTTTT. This translates into CAWNRQGAGELFF. The full variable domain, in which reference TRBV30 and TRBJ2-2 provide the parts outside the CDR3, is SQTIHQWPATLVQPVGSPLSLECTVEGTSNPNLYWYRQAAGRGLQLLFYSVGIGQISSEVPQNLSASRPQDRQFILSSKKLLLSDSGFYLCAWNRQGAGELFFGEGSRLTVL.

To note about this clone: The same CDR3 can be traced to other DNA sequences in this sample. This sequence joins TRBV28 and TRBJ2-5; possible D gene TRBD1, 5 bases. This CDR3 region has 13 residues. V dropped 2 bases and J dropped 5 bases, with 9 bases sitting between them. The germline gives CDR1 MDHEN, CDR2 SYDVKM. DNA for the CDR3: TGTGCCAGCAGTTTACGACAGAGGGAGACCCAGTACTTC. Translation gives CASSLRQRETQYF.

This sequence joins TRBV9 and TRBJ1-2; 7 nucleotides agree with TRBD1. This CDR3 spans 16 amino acids. Germline CDR1 SGDLS, CDR2 YYNGEE. With 0 bases clipped from V and 8 bases from J, the junction kept 13 bases outside the gene matches. The CDR3 nucleotides read TGTGCCAGCAGCGTAGCTCTCGATCCCAGGGGGAAAGGCTACACCTTC. Protein: CASSVALDPRGKGYTF. The whole variable domain, filled in from reference TRBV9 and TRBJ1-2, reads DSGVTQTPKHLITATGQRVTLRCSPRSGDLSVYWYQQSLDQGLQFLIQYYNGEERAKGNILERFSAQQFPDLHSELNLSSLELGDSALYFCASSVALDPRGKGYTFGSGTRLTVV.

This chain uses TRBV10-1 with TRBJ2-1; D is unclear. The CDR3 runs to 15 residues. Looked up from germline, CDR1 is WNHNN and CDR2 is SYGVQD (reference sequence). With 6 bases removed from V and 0 bases from J, the gap between germline ends came to 12 bases. CDR3 in DNA: TGCGCCAGCAGCCGGGTTACGAGCTCCTACAATGAGCAGTTCTTC. It is translated as CASSRVTSSYNEQFF.

The V and J genes are TRBV5-6 and TRBJ2-2, with D perhaps matching TRBD2 (6 bases). Germline V gene sequence: CDR1 SGHDT, CDR2 YYEEEE. Trimming left V 0 bases short and J 1 base short, with 10 bases between. This CDR3 comprises 16 residues. DNA for the CDR3: TGTGCCAGCAGCTTGGTAGTCGGGGGGAACACCGGGGAGCTGTTTTTT. It translates to CASSLVVGGNTGELFF.

The chain is built from TRBV6-4 and TRBJ2-5; no definite D call. Per germline, CDR1 MRHNA and CDR2 SNTAGT. The CDR3 runs to 13 residues. Trimming shortened V by 4 bases and J by 4 bases, and 10 bases separated the two germline ends. For the CDR3, the DNA is TGTGCCAGCAGTGCTCGGTCGGGAGAGACCCAGTACTTC. Encoded protein: CASSARSGETQYF.

The chain couples TRBV27 to TRBJ1-5; D is uncertain. Between the trimmed V and J ends, which lost 2 bases and 0 bases, there was a span of 8 bases. CDR1 is MNHEY and CDR2 is SMNVEV in the germline V gene (reference sequence). The CDR3 has 15 amino acids. The CDR3 bases are TGTGCCAGCAGTTTACGGCCGGATAGCAATCAGCCCCAGCATTTT. Protein: CASSLRPDSNQPQHF.

The rearrangement joins TRBV5-1 to TRBJ1-3; TRBD1 aligns across 8 bases. The V and J ends lost 4 bases and 8 bases, in that order; junction bases with no gene match: 8. This CDR3 contains 14 residues. Looked up from germline, CDR1 is SGHRS and CDR2 is YFSETQ. The CDR3 here is CASSTGTGFDTIYF. The CDR3, as DNA: TGCGCCAGCAGCACCGGGACAGGTTTTGACACCATATATTTT.

The chain carries TRBV5-1 and TRBJ2-7; 7 positions agree with TRBD1. The CDR3 is 15 amino acids. Trimming took 4 bases from V and 6 from J; bases not matched to a gene: 13. Per germline, CDR1 SGHRS and CDR2 YFSETQ. CDR3 in DNA: TGCGCCAGCAGCGCAGACGTGTACAGGGGTCGCGAGCAGTACTTC. Translation: CASSADVYRGREQYF.

This chain uses TRBV7-8 with TRBJ1-1; TRBD1 agrees at 9 bases. The J segment lost 1 base and the V segment lost 6 bases, leaving 0 bases of the junction unmatched. Germline lookup yields CDR1 SGHVS and CDR2 FQNEAQ. The CDR3 consists of 13 residues. DNA for the CDR3: TGTGCCAGCAGGGGACAGGGGAACACTGAAGCTTTCTTT. Translation: CASRGQGNTEAFF.

In the case of this clone: Different DNA sequences within this sample yield the same CDR3. The chain is built from TRBV7-9 and TRBJ2-5, with D maybe TRBD1 (6 bases). The CDR3 extends over 15 amino acids. Trimming removed 1 base at V and 0 bases at J, with 9 bases between. Germline V gene data show CDR1 as SEHNR and CDR2 as FQNEAQ (reference sequence). CDR3 residues: CASSLGGTYQETQYF. CDR3 nucleotide sequence: TGTGCCAGCAGCTTAGGGGGGACATACCAAGAGACCCAGTACTTC.

The rearrangement uses TRBV6-1 and TRBJ1-1; D call uncertain. The CDR3 totals 14 residues. Germline V gives CDR1 MNHNS, CDR2 SASEGT. V lost 9 bases to trimming and J lost 3 bases, with 17 bases between them. The CDR3 protein is CASASMGIYTEAFF. The CDR3 bases are TGTGCCAGTGCAAGCATGGGCATCTACACTGAAGCTTTCTTT.

The chain couples TRBV5-1 to TRBJ2-6; 7 nucleotides agree with TRBD1. The germline V gene encodes CDR1 SGHRS and CDR2 YFSETQ. The CDR3 runs to 15 residues. V gave up 4 bases and J gave up 2 bases; unmatched junction bases: 3. CDR3 nucleotide sequence: TGCGCCAGCAGCGTTACAGGGGCTGGGGCCAACGTCCTGACTTTC. Residues: CASSVTGAGANVLTF. Full variable domain (rest looked up from reference TRBV5-1 and TRBJ2-6): KAGVTQTPRYLIKTRGQQVTLSCSPISGHRSVSWYQQTPGQGLQFLFEYFSETQRNKGNFPGRFSGRQFSNSRSEMNVSTLELGDSALYLCASSVTGAGANVLTFGAGSRLTVL.

The chain employs TRBV9 and TRBJ1-2; D not certain. CDR1 is SGDLS, CDR2 YYNGEE, per germline. The CDR3 runs to 12 residues. V lost 0 bases and J 6 bases, leaving 6 bases between the germline ends. CDR3 region: CASSVAGHGYTF. Here the CDR3 DNA reads TGTGCCAGCAGCGTAGCCGGGCATGGCTACACCTTC.

The chain recombines TRBV2 with TRBJ2-5, with 12 bases aligning to TRBD1. After removal of 3 bases from V and 5 bases from J, the junction contained 4 bases not matched to a gene. Germline CDR1 and CDR2: SNHLY and FYNNEI. The CDR3 spans 15 residues. Written as DNA, the CDR3 is TGTGCCAGCAGTGACGGGACAGGGGGCCGGGAGACCCAGTACTTC. Its translation: CASSDGTGGRETQYF.

CDR3 sequence (DNA): TGTGCCAGCTCACCATCCGGCAAGGGCAGTTACGAGCAGTACTTC. It yields the protein CASSPSGKGSYEQYF. The J gene is TRBJ2-7, the V gene TRBV18; the D is unclear. V dropped 2 bases and J dropped 4 bases, with 15 bases sitting between them. The CDR3 has 15 residues. Per the germline V gene, CDR1 is KGHSH and CDR2 is LQKENI.

The chain joins TRBV9 to TRBJ1-5, with 8 bases matching TRBD1. From germline, CDR1 is SGDLS and CDR2 YYNGEE. The V gene end was trimmed by 4 bases and the J gene end by 4 bases; junction bases not matched to a gene: 4. This CDR3 has 14 residues. For the CDR3, the DNA is TGTGCCAGCAGCACAGGGACAGGTAATCAGCCCCAGCATTTT. It encodes CASSTGTGNQPQHF.

This chain links TRBV28 with TRBJ2-7, with TRBD2 matching 8 bases. CDR1 and CDR2 from the germline V gene are MDHEN and SYDVKM. With 6 bases clipped from V and 7 bases from J, the junction kept 8 bases outside the gene matches. CDR3 length equals 13 residues. The CDR3 DNA follows: TGTGCCAGCAGAGACGGACTAGCTTCGGAGCAGTACTTC. This translates into CASRDGLASEQYF. Based on the CDR3 plus reference TRBV28 and TRBJ2-7, the full variable domain is DVKVTQSSRYLVKRTGEKVFLECVQDMDHENMFWYRQDPGLGLRLIYFSYDVKMKEKGDIPEGYSVSREKKERFSLILESASTNQTSMYLCASRDGLASEQYFGPGTRLTVT.

CDR3 nucleotide sequence: TGCGCCAGCAGCTTCTCTAGCGGGAGTGTTAATGAGCAGTTCTTC. It specifies CASSFSSGSVNEQFF. The rearrangement uses TRBV5-1 and TRBJ2-1, with 10 bases lining up with TRBD2. V lost 2 bases and J lost 7; bases outside the gene matches: 6. Germline loops: CDR1 SGHRS, CDR2 YFSETQ. This CDR3 region has 15 residues.

The rearrangement joins TRBV29-1 to TRBJ2-5; 8 nucleotides align to TRBD1. The J call may not be correct, given that the DNA end is closer to TRBJ2-7. This CDR3 is built from 12 residues. In germline, CDR1 is SQVTM, CDR2 ANQGSEA. The CDR3 sequence is CSGTGQAYEQYF. CDR3 DNA: TGCAGCGGAACGGGACAGGCCTACGAGCAGTACTTC.

The J gene is TRBJ1-6, the V gene TRBV27, with D uncertain. This CDR3 contains 16 residues. Germline V gene data show CDR1 as MNHEY and CDR2 as SMNVEV (reference sequence). V was pared by 7 bases and J by 6 bases, with 19 bases between. CDR3: CASIKEPGDRNSPLHF. CDR3 coding DNA: TGTGCCAGCATCAAGGAGCCGGGAGATCGTAATTCACCCCTCCACTTT.

V usage is TRBV7-3 and J usage is TRBJ1-3, with D possibly being TRBD1 (6 bases). CDR1 is SGHTA and CDR2 is FQGTGA in the germline V gene. The CDR3 is 14 residues long. Trimming took 1 base from V and 4 from J, leaving 8 bases between them. CDR3 DNA sequence: TGTGCCAGCAGCTTAAACGGACAGGGAAACACCATATATTTT. Its translation: CASSLNGQGNTIYF. Complete variable domain (other parts from reference TRBV7-3 and TRBJ1-3): GAGVSQTPSNKVTEKGKYVELRCDPISGHTALYWYRQSLGQGPEFLIYFQGTGAADDSGLPNDRFFAVRPEGSVSTLKIQRTERGDSAVYLCASSLNGQGNTIYFGEGSWLTVV.

In its sample, this clone was seen once. The rearrangement links TRBV4-1 to TRBJ2-1; D tentatively fits TRBD1 or TRBD2 (5 bases each). This CDR3 comprises 14 residues. The germline V and J ends were trimmed by 1 base and 7 bases, with 11 bases remaining between them. CDR1 and CDR2 from the germline V gene are MGHRA and YSYEKL. CDR3 protein: CASSQGTGHNEQFF. CDR3 bases: TGCGCCAGCAGCCAAGGTACGGGGCATAATGAGCAGTTCTTC.

The chain uses TRBV5-1 and TRBJ2-5; D possibly uses TRBD1 or TRBD2 (5 bases each). The end of the DNA is better explained by TRBJ2-7, so the J call may be wrong. The germline gives CDR1 SGHRS, CDR2 YFSETQ. This CDR3 is 15 amino acids long. CDR3: CASSVTGGGSYEQYF. The CDR3 nucleotides read TGCGCCAGCAGCGTAACAGGCGGCGGGTCCTACGAGCAGTACTTC.

The chain recombines TRBV5-1 with TRBJ2-5; 9 bases align to TRBD2. Germline CDR1 is SGHRS and CDR2 is YFSETQ. This CDR3 is built from 16 residues. J was trimmed by 4 bases and V by 4 bases; bases with no gene match: 11. CDR3 residues: CASSDTHLLAGETQYF. The CDR3, as DNA: TGCGCCAGCAGCGATACCCACCTACTAGCGGGAGAGACCCAGTACTTC.

This chain connects TRBV19 to TRBJ1-2; D might be TRBD1 (5 bases). V was clipped by 7 bases and J by 7 bases, with 16 bases between them. This CDR3 has 13 amino acids. Germline values: CDR1 LNHDA, CDR2 SQIVND (reference sequence). This CDR3 is CASNRDHVSGYTF. The CDR3 region has the DNA TGTGCCAGTAACCGGGACCATGTATCTGGCTACACCTTC.

The V and J genes are TRBV6-5 and TRBJ2-5; 10 nucleotides agree with TRBD1. The CDR3 covers 14 residues. The J segment lost 7 bases and the V segment lost 5 bases, leaving 7 bases of the junction unmatched. The V gene's germline CDR1 is MNHEY and CDR2 SVGAGI. This CDR3 is CASSRQGAFGTQYF. The CDR3 DNA sequence: TGTGCCAGCAGTCGACAGGGGGCGTTTGGGACCCAGTACTTC.

In regard to this clone: The sample carries other DNA sequences with the same CDR3. This chain connects TRBV28 to TRBJ2-7; weak D call: TRBD2 (6 bases). The germline V gene encodes CDR1 MDHEN and CDR2 SYDVKM. This CDR3 has 13 residues. The V end lost 6 bases, the J end lost 0 bases, and 9 bases lay between the germline ends. The CDR3, as DNA: TGTGCCAGCAGCTCCGGGAGCTCCTACGAGCAGTACTTC. Amino acids: CASSSGSSYEQYF.

V usage is TRBV2 and J usage is TRBJ1-2; possibly TRBD1 for D (6 bases). CDR1 is SNHLY, CDR2 FYNNEI, per germline. The V and J ends lost 2 bases and 2 bases respectively, with 12 bases between them. This CDR3 is built from 15 residues. The CDR3, as DNA: TGTGCCAGCAGTGAAACAGGAGGGGGAAACTATGGCTACACCTTC. The encoded protein is CASSETGGGNYGYTF.

For the CDR3, the DNA is TGTGCCAGCAGTGAAGAGGACAGGGGTCCCCGGACTGGGGAGCTGTTTTTT. Amino acid sequence: CASSEEDRGPRTGELFF. The chain uses TRBV2 and TRBJ2-2; TRBD1 agrees at 9 bases. CDR1 is SNHLY and CDR2 is FYNNEI in the germline V gene. The CDR3 extends over 17 amino acids. The J segment lost 8 bases and the V segment lost 1 base, leaving 11 bases of the junction unmatched.